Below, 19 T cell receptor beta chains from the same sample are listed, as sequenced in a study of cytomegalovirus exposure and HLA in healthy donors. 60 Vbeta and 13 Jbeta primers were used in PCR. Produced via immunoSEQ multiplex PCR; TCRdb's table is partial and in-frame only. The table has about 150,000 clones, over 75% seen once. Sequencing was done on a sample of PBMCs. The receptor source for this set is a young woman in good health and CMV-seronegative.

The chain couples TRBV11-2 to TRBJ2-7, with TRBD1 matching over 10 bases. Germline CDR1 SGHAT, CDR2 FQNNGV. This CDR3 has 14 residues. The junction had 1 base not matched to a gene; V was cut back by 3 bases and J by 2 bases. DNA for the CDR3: TGTGCCAGCAGCTTCGGGACAGGGGCCTACGAGCAGTACTTC. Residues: CASSFGTGAYEQYF.

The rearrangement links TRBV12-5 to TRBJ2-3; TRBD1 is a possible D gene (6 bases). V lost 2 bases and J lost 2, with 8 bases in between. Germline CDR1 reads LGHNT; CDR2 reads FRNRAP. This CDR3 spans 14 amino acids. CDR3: CASGLTGFTDTQYF. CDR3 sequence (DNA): TGTGCTAGTGGTTTGACAGGGTTCACAGATACGCAGTATTTT.

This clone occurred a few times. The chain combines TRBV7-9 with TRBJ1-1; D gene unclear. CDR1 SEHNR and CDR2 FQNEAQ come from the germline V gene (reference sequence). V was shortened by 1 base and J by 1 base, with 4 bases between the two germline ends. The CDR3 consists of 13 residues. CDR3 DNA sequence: TGTGCCAGCAGCTTAGGGCAGAACACTGAAGCTTTCTTT. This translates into CASSLGQNTEAFF.

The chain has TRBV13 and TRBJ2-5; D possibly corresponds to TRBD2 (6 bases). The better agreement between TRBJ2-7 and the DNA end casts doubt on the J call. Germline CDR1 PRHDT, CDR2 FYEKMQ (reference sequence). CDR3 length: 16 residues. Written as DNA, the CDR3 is TGTGCCAGCAGGGGGACTGGAGGACCGAGCTCCTACGAGCAGTACTTC. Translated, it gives CASRGTGGPSSYEQYF.

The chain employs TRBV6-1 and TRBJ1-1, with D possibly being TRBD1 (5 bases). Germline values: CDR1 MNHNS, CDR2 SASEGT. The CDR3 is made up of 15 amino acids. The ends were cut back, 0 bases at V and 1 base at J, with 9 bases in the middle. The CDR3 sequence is CASSEAATANTEAFF. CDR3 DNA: TGTGCCAGCAGTGAAGCCGCGACAGCGAACACTGAAGCTTTCTTT.

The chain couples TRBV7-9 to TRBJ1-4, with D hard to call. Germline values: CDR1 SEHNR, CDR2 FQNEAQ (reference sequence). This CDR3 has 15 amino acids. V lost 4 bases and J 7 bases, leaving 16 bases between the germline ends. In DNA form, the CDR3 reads TGTGCCAGCAGCTCCTCGCATTTGACACGTGAAAAACTGTTTTTT. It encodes CASSSSHLTREKLFF.

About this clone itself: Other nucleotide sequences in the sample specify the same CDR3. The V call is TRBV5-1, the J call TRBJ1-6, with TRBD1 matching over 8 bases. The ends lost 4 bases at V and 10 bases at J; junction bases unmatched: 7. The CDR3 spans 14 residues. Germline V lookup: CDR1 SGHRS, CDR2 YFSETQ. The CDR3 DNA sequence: TGCGCCAGCAGCGGGGGACAGGACTACTCACCCCTCCACTTT. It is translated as CASSGGQDYSPLHF.

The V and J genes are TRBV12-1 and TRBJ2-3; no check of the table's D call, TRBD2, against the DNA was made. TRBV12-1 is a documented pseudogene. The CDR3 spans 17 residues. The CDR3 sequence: CASSPTGTSGGTDTQYF. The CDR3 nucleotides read TGTGCCAGCAGCCCTACCGGGACTAGCGGGGGCACAGATACGCAGTATTTT.

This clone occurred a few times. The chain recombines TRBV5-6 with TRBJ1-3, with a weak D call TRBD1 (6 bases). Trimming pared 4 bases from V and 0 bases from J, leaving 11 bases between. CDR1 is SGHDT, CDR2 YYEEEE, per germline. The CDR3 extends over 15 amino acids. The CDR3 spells CASSGRDTSGNTIYF. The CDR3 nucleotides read TGTGCCAGCAGCGGCCGGGACACCTCTGGAAACACCATATATTTT.

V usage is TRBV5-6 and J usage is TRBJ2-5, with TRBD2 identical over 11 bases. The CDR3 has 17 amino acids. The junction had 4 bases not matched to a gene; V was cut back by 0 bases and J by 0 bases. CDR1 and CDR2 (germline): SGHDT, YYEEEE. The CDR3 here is CASSLVASGGYQETQYF. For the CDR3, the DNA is TGTGCCAGCAGCTTGGTCGCTAGCGGGGGGTACCAAGAGACCCAGTACTTC.

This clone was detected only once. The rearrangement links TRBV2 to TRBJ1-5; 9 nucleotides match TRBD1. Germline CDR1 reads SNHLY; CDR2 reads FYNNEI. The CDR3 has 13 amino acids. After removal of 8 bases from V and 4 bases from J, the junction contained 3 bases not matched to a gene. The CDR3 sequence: CASQGQGNQPQHF. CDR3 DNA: TGTGCCAGCCAGGGACAGGGTAATCAGCCCCAGCATTTT.

The chain's CDR3 is CASSPRTGLDGYTF. CDR3 DNA: TGTGCCAGCTCACCAAGAACAGGGTTGGATGGCTACACCTTC. The V call is TRBV18, the J call TRBJ1-2; tentatively, D is TRBD1 (6 bases). The CDR3 totals 14 residues. Looked up from germline, CDR1 is KGHSH and CDR2 is LQKENI. V was pared by 2 bases and J by 6 bases, with 13 bases between.

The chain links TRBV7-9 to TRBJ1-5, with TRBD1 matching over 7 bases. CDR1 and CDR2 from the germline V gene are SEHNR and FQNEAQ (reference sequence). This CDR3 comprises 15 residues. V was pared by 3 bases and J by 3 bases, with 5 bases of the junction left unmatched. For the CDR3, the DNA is TGTGCCAGCAGCTTGCCAGGGACAGTCAATCAGCCCCAGCATTTT. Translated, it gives CASSLPGTVNQPQHF.

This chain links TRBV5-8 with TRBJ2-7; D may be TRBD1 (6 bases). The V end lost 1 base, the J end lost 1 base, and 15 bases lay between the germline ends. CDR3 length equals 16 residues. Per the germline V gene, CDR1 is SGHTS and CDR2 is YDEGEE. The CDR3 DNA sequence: TGTGCCAGCAGCTTGTGGGGGCGAGGGGATTCCTACGAGCAGTACTTC. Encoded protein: CASSLWGRGDSYEQYF.

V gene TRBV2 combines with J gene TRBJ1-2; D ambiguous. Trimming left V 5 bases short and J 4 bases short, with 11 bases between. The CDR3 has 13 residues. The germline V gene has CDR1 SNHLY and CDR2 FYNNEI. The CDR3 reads CASSLNPGYGYTF. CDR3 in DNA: TGTGCCAGCAGTCTAAACCCGGGCTATGGCTACACCTTC.

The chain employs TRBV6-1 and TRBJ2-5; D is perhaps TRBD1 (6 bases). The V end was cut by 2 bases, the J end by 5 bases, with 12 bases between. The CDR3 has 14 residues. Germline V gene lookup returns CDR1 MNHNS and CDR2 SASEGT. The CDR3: CASSEIRQAETQYF. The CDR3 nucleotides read TGTGCCAGCAGTGAAATACGACAGGCCGAGACCCAGTACTTC.

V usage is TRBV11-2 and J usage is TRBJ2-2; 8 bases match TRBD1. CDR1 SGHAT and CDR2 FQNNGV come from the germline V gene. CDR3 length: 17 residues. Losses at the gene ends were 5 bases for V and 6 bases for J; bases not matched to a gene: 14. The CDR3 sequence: CASSPLRTGFRAGELFF. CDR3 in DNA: TGTGCCAGCAGCCCCCTACGGACAGGGTTTAGGGCCGGGGAGCTGTTTTTT.

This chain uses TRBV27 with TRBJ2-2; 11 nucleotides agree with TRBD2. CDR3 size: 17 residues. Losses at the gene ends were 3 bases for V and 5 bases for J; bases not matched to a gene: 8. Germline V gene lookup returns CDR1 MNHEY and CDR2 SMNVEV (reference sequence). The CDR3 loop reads CASSFYLAGGRTGELFF. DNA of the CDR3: TGTGCCAGCAGTTTTTACCTAGCGGGGGGCAGGACCGGGGAGCTGTTTTTT.

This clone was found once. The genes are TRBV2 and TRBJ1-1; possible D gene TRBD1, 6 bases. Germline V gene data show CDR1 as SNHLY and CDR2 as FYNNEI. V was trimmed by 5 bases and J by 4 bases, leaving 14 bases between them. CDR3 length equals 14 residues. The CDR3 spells CASSKQGVGTEAFF. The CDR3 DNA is TGTGCCAGCAGTAAACAGGGTGTAGGCACTGAAGCTTTCTTT.